This paragraph reports one TCR beta chain. The target of this receptor is not known. The data were taken from a study of T cells expressing NK-cell markers (dated by TCRdb to the early 2020s). At the level of the whole study: TCR beta-chain repertoires were profiled in sorted CD3+CD56+NKG2C+, CD3+CD56+NKG2C- and CD3+CD56-NKG2C+ T-cell subsets from several donors. The eight sequenced donors were randomly selected healthy volunteers, three men and five women. Of the eight sequenced donors, seven were found to be HCMV-seropositive and one was found to be HCMV-seronegative. The libraries were sequenced on Illumina HiSeq 2000/2500, MiSeq or NextSeq, producing 2 x 150 bp reads. General study outcomes and caveats: Those dominant clonotypes were again the most abundant among CD3+CD56-NKG2C+ cells in a handful of donors, at roughly 28.3-65%. It remained unclear whether the expanded NKG2C-expressing T cell clones were specific for HCMV antigens. In six donors, the dominant CD3+CD56+NKG2C+ clonotypes were among the top 10 CD8+ clonotypes and accounted for about 1.0-7.0% of CD8+ T cells.

The sequencer was an Illumina HiSeq 2000. TCR beta cDNA libraries were prepared using 5'RACE template switching, which introduced a universal primer site and unique molecular identifiers. cDNA synthesis was primed from the TCR beta constant segment, followed by two successive PCR amplification steps. The authors' pipeline ran thus. MIGEC handled demultiplexing of the reads and grouping by UMI, while MiTCR was used to assemble and quantify clonotypes. To remove erroneous sequences, TCR cDNA sequences were retained only when supported by two or more reads. The tcR package was used for downstream repertoire analysis, and clonotypes were matched between fractions using CDR3 nucleotide sequence together with V segment. VDJmatch was used to annotate antigen specificity against VDJdb, with one amino acid substitution allowed in CDR3. TCRdb reanalyzed the reads, keeping one entry per CDR3 protein sequence and omitting DNA. These V and J calls originate from TCRdb's pipeline instead of the authors' own analysis. The sample table includes about 450,000 distinct CDR3 sequences. Together, the top ten hold 6% to 8% of the sample.

HCMV-specific IgG was detected in serum with a commercial ELISA kit to determine HCMV serostatus. Ficoll density gradient centrifugation was used to isolate peripheral blood mononuclear cells from blood. According to the germline V gene, CDR1 reads LGHNA and CDR2 reads YSLEER. From the cysteine through the phenylalanine, the CDR3 covers 16 amino acids. DNA was not recorded. The TCR sequence derives from a woman between 18 and 70 years old in good health. The sample was blood T cells: a sorted CD56 or NKG2C T cell subset, CD4+ or CD8+ T cells, or bulk PBMC T cells (not recorded which). Here the chain combines TRBV4-3 and TRBJ2-2; the D call of TRBD2 rests on TCRdb alone, since no DNA is present to check it. The CDR3 region reads CASSPITSVNTGELFF.